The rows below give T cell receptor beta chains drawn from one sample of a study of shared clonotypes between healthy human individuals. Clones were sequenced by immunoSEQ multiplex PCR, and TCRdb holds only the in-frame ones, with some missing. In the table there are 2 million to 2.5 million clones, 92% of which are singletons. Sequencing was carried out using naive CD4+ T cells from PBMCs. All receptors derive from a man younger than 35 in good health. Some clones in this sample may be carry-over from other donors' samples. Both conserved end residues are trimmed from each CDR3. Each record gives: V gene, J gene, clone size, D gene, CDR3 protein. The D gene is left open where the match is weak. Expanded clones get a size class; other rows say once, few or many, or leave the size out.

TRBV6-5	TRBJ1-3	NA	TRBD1	ASSLRGPGNTIY
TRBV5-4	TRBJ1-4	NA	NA	ASSLTGRRTEKLF
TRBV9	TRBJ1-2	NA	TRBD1	ASSEGTGGPYGYT
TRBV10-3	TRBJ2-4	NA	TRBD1	AIKDRQGTNIQY
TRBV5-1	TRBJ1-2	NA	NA	ASSNVTGILSGYT
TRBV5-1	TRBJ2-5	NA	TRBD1	ASSWDRADGETQY
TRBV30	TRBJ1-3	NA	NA	AWSVASGNTIY
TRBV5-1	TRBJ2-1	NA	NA	ASSLAAGLYNEQF
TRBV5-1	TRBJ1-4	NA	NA	ASSGTNPSNEKLF
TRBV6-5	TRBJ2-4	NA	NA	ASHSVGAKNIQY
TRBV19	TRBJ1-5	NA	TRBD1	ASRTGTGGNQPQH
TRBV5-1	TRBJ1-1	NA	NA	ASSPQEMNTEAF
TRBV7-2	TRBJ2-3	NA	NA	ASSRSYWGKGSDTQY
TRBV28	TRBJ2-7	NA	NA	ASNFPGGHREQY
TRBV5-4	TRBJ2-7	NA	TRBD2	ASSWGRGGLAVPYEQY
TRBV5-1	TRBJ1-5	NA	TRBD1	ASSTSGGANQPQH
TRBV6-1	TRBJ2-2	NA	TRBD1	ASRTGGAHTGELF
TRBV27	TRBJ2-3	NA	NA	ASSLGAFADTQY
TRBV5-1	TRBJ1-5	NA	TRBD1	ASSLAGTVNQPQH
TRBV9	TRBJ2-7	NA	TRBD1	ARTGLYEQY
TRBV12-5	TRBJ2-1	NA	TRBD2	ASGFPKREPSYNEQF
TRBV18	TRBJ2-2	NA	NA	ASSPPAFRATTGELF
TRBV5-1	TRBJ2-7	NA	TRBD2	ASSSEPGLAGSYEQY
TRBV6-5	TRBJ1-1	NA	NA	ASSYSTGLGETEAF
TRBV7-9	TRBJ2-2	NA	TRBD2	ASSYYSGSGNGELF
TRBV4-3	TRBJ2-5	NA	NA	ASSQVGGQETQY
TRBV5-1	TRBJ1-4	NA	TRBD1	ASSLPGQGKEKLF
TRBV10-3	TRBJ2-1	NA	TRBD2	AIKGTSGIYEQF
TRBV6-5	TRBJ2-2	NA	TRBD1	ASTGQGFTGELF
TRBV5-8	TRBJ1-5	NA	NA	ASSAQGGSRPQH
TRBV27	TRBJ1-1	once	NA	ASSQKPGTEAF
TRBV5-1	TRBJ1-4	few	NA	ASSLGTTTNEKLF
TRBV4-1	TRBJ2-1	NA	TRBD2	ASSPRLAGVSYNEQF
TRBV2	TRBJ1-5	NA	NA	ASSERTAEQPQH
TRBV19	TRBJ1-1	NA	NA	ASLLSGGEAF